The source of this T cell receptor (beta chain) is a study of OX40 agonist ivuxolimab in advanced cancers. Sequenced by immunoSEQ multiplex PCR; TCRdb stores in-frame clones only, minus some. This sample carries 50,000 to 80,000 clones, about 90% of them seen once, and the ten largest clones take approximately 5.6%. Regarding the study as a whole: Within 6 weeks, CD4+ and CD8+ blood T cells expanded clonally at 0.1 to 3.0 mg/kg.

The CDR3 has 15 residues. V gave up 2 bases and J gave up 0 bases, with 7 bases separating them. Germline CDR1 and CDR2: LGHNA and YNFKEQ. On this clone itself: The antigen is not known.

This specimen was CD4+ or CD8+ T cells sorted from blood, taken in a trial of the OX40 agonist ivuxolimab. The chain has TRBV4-2 and TRBJ1-4; D remains ambiguous. This sequence originates from an adult with an advanced solid tumor such as melanoma, head and neck, liver or kidney cancer. CDR3 DNA sequence: TGTGCCAGCAGCCAACCAGATACAACTAATGAAAAACTGTTTTTT. This sequence encodes CASSQPDTTNEKLFF.